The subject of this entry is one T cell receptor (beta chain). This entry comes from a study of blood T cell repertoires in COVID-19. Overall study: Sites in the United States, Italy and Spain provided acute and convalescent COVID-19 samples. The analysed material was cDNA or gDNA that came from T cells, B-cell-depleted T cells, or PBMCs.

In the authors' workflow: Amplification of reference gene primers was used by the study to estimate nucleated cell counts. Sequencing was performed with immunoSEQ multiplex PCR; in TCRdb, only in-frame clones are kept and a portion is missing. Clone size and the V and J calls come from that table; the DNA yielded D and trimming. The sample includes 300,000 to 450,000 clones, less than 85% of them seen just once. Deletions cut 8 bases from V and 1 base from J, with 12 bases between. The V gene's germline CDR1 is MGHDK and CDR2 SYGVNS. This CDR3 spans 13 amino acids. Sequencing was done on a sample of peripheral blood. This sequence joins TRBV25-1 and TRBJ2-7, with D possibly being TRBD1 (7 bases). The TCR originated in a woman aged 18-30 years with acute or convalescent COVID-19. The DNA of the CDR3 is TGTGCCAGCGGGGGGACAGCATCCTACGAGCAGTACTTC. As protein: CASGGTASYEQYF.